The 22 T cell receptor beta chains given below trace back to one sample, sequenced in a study of T cells in localized non-small cell lung cancer. The repertoire was sequenced with immunoSEQ multiplex PCR; TCRdb's copy has only in-frame clones and lacks some. The sample holds approximately 700 clones; 15% to 20% are singletons and the top ten take roughly a tenth. The starting material was normal lung tissue next to the tumor, obtained before any cancer treatment. The receptor set was obtained from a female donor older than 55 with stage II lung adenocarcinoma.

CDR3 coding DNA: TGTGCCAGCAGTACCGGGACAGGGGGCCCCTATGGCTACACCTTC. Protein product: CASSTGTGGPYGYTF. The V gene is TRBV6-8, the J gene TRBJ1-2; TRBD1 agrees at 12 bases. The trim removed 5 bases at V and 4 bases at J, leaving 5 bases unmatched. The CDR3 consists of 15 residues. Germline assignment: CDR1 MNHGY and CDR2 SAAAGT.

The genes are TRBV4-1 and TRBJ2-6; TRBD1 might be the D (5 bases). The V gene lost 2 bases and the J gene lost 1 base, with 15 bases spanning the gap. This CDR3 has 18 amino acids. Germline V lookup: CDR1 MGHRA, CDR2 YSYEKL. CDR3 sequence (DNA): TGCGCCAGCAGCCAACATACGACAGCGCTATCTGGGGCCAACGTCCTGACTTTC. This sequence encodes CASSQHTTALSGANVLTF.

The chain uses TRBV28 and TRBJ1-5; 9 nucleotides line up with TRBD1. Germline V gene sequence: CDR1 MDHEN, CDR2 SYDVKM. CDR3 length equals 16 residues. V shed 7 bases and J 7 bases; nucleotides not matched to a gene: 14. This chain's CDR3 is CASKGTGTGRQQPQHF. The DNA for the CDR3 is TGTGCCAGCAAGGGGACGGGGACAGGGAGACAGCAGCCCCAGCATTTT. The entire variable domain, with the rest obtained from reference TRBV28 and TRBJ1-5, is as follows: DVKVTQSSRYLVKRTGEKVFLECVQDMDHENMFWYRQDPGLGLRLIYFSYDVKMKEKGDIPEGYSVSREKKERFSLILESASTNQTSMYLCASKGTGTGRQQPQHFGDGTRLSIL.

This clone has a handful of counts. The chain couples TRBV18 to TRBJ2-7, with 7 bases aligning to TRBD1. The trim removed 1 base at V and 3 bases at J, leaving 3 bases unmatched. There are 14 residues in the CDR3. Germline V CDR1 and CDR2: KGHSH, LQKENI. The CDR3 here is CASSPRQGVYEQYF. The CDR3 nucleotides are TGTGCCAGCTCACCACGGCAGGGGGTCTACGAGCAGTACTTC.

By proportion, this clone is large. V gene TRBV6-8 combines with J gene TRBJ1-2, with a tentative D call TRBD1 (6 bases). CDR1 and CDR2 (germline): MNHGY, SAAAGT. V lost 2 bases and J lost 7, with 14 bases in between. CDR3 length: 14 residues. The CDR3 coding sequence is TGTGCCAGCAGTTACGACAGGTCGTACGTTGGCTACACCTTC. Its translation: CASSYDRSYVGYTF.

This chain joins TRBV29-1 and TRBJ1-1; the D gene is possibly TRBD1 (5 bases). The CDR3 covers 13 residues. In germline, CDR1 is SQVTM, CDR2 ANQGSEA. Trimming removed 7 bases from V and 1 base from J, with 13 bases in between. The CDR3 here is CSGRSQGNTEAFF. The CDR3 DNA reads as TGCAGCGGCCGATCGCAGGGGAACACTGAAGCTTTCTTT.

The gene calls are TRBV28 and TRBJ2-7; 9 bases are shared with TRBD2. Germline V lookup: CDR1 MDHEN, CDR2 SYDVKM. The V and J ends lost 3 bases and 0 bases, in that order; junction bases with no gene match: 6. The CDR3 consists of 16 residues. The CDR3 region is CASSFPLAGSSYEQYF. The CDR3 coding sequence is TGTGCCAGCAGTTTTCCTCTAGCGGGGAGCTCCTACGAGCAGTACTTC.

The chain links TRBV30 to TRBJ2-3; TRBD2 matches 9 bases. The CDR3 has 16 amino acids. Trimming at V came to 0 bases and at J to 4 bases, leaving 8 bases not matched to a gene. Per germline, CDR1 GTSNPN and CDR2 SVGIG (reference sequence). In DNA form, the CDR3 reads TGTGCCTGGAGTGTGTTAGGCGGGGGGGTCGCAGATACGCAGTATTTT. Protein sequence: CAWSVLGGGVADTQYF.

This clone has a handful of counts. The J gene is TRBJ1-3, the V gene TRBV11-3, with 8 positions matching TRBD1. The J segment lost 4 bases and the V segment lost 3 bases, leaving 2 bases of the junction unmatched. This CDR3 has 14 residues. Germline-derived CDR1 and CDR2 are SGHNT and YENEEA. CDR3 in amino acids: CASSFSGGGNTIYF. The CDR3 DNA follows: TGTGCCAGCAGCTTTTCAGGGGGCGGAAACACCATATATTTT.

This clone is labeled as large (0.1 to 1%). The part of the CDR3 DNA that was read is TGTGCCAGCAGTGAAGCGGGGACAGGGAGCGCACCCCTCCAC. Amino acids: CASSEAGTGSAPLH. The CDR3 in full is CASSEAGTGSAPLHF. The genes are TRBV6-1 and TRBJ1-6; 9 bases align to TRBD1. Read coverage stops 1 residue before the CDR3 terminus; the germline J gene supplies the remainder. The germline CDR1 and CDR2 sequences are MNHNS and SASEGT. J was trimmed by 11 bases and V by 0 bases; bases with no gene match: 5. The CDR3 sequence is 15 residues long.

The table lists this clone with a few counts. This rearrangement joins TRBV19 to TRBJ1-1, with D possibly being TRBD1 (6 bases). The CDR3 has 15 amino acids. Trimming pared 7 bases from V and 5 bases from J, leaving 20 bases between. The germline gives CDR1 LNHDA, CDR2 SQIVND (reference sequence). This CDR3 reads CASNTPGGGRTEAFF. DNA of the CDR3: TGTGCCAGTAACACCCCCGGGGGGGGCAGGACTGAAGCTTTCTTT.

V is TRBV9 and J is TRBJ1-3; a weak D match, TRBD1 (5 bases). Trimming took 0 bases from V and 0 from J, leaving 13 bases between them. Germline assignment: CDR1 SGDLS and CDR2 YYNGEE. The CDR3 consists of 17 residues. The CDR3 reads CASSVDPGPISGNTIYF. The CDR3 DNA reads TGTGCCAGCAGCGTAGACCCGGGACCGATCTCTGGAAACACCATATATTTT. Looking up the rest from reference TRBV9 and TRBJ1-3 gives the full variable domain: DSGVTQTPKHLITATGQRVTLRCSPRSGDLSVYWYQQSLDQGLQFLIQYYNGEERAKGNILERFSAQQFPDLHSELNLSSLELGDSALYFCASSVDPGPISGNTIYFGEGSWLTVV.

This rearrangement joins TRBV9 to TRBJ2-2; no reliable D call. Germline V CDR1 and CDR2: SGDLS, YYNGEE. Trimming left V 6 bases short and J 1 base short, with 13 bases between. The CDR3 runs to 15 residues. The CDR3 loop is CASKLRDGNTGELFF. CDR3 nucleotide sequence: TGTGCCAGCAAGCTACGAGACGGGAACACCGGGGAGCTGTTTTTT. Variable domain in full (rest from reference TRBV9 and TRBJ2-2): DSGVTQTPKHLITATGQRVTLRCSPRSGDLSVYWYQQSLDQGLQFLIQYYNGEERAKGNILERFSAQQFPDLHSELNLSSLELGDSALYFCASKLRDGNTGELFFGEGSRLTVL.

Within the sample, this clone is hyperexpanded. J is TRBJ2-7 and V is TRBV6-8; D remains ambiguous. This CDR3 region has 13 residues. Trimming stripped 10 bases from V and 3 bases from J, with 16 bases between. Germline V gives CDR1 MNHGY, CDR2 SAAAGT. CDR3 coding DNA: TGTGCCATTGTGGTCGCCAACGACTACGAGCAGTACTTC. This translates into CAIVVANDYEQYF.

The CDR3 nucleotides read TGTGCCAGCAGTACCCGACAGGGAAAGGAGGAGCAGTTCTTC. Amino acid sequence: CASSTRQGKEEQFF. V and J are TRBV6-8 and TRBJ2-1; 7 bases are shared with TRBD1. CDR3 length: 14 residues. J lost 10 bases, V lost 5 bases, and 11 bases had no gene match. Germline V gene lookup returns CDR1 MNHGY and CDR2 SAAAGT.

This clone appeared a few times. V usage is TRBV6-8 and J usage is TRBJ2-7; the D is unclear. The CDR3 totals 13 residues. Germline loops: CDR1 MNHGY, CDR2 SAAAGT. V lost 2 bases and J 3 bases, leaving 8 bases between the germline ends. The CDR3 sequence: CASSYNSFYEQYF. CDR3 bases: TGTGCCAGCAGTTACAACAGCTTCTACGAGCAGTACTTC.

The chain employs TRBV11-3 and TRBJ1-1; 8 nucleotides agree with TRBD1. The CDR3 covers 14 residues. Germline CDR1 is SGHNT and CDR2 is YENEEA. V shed 3 bases and J 5 bases; nucleotides not matched to a gene: 5. CDR3 DNA: TGTGCCAGCAGCTTCGGCAGGGGGCCAACTGAAGCTTTCTTT. The encoded protein is CASSFGRGPTEAFF.

This clone was recorded a few times. CDR3 coding DNA: TGCAGCGTTGACCCCCTTTCCAATGAGCAGTTCTTC. Translation gives CSVDPLSNEQFF. The rearrangement joins TRBV29-1 to TRBJ2-1; no clear D gene. The germline gives CDR1 SQVTM, CDR2 ANQGSEA. The CDR3 has 12 amino acids. V was cut by 3 bases and J by 6 bases, with 9 bases left in between.

Relative to its sample, this clone is large. This sequence joins TRBV11-3 and TRBJ2-2; maybe TRBD2 (5 bases). V was cut by 6 bases and J by 2 bases, with 10 bases left in between. Germline V gives CDR1 SGHNT, CDR2 YENEEA. The CDR3 has 14 amino acids. CDR3 amino acids: CASREDFNTGELFF. As DNA, the CDR3 is TGTGCCAGCAGGGAGGACTTCAACACCGGGGAGCTGTTTTTT.

The chain is built from TRBV11-3 and TRBJ2-7; 9 nucleotides align to TRBD2. Germline CDR1 SGHNT, CDR2 YENEEA. CDR3 length: 15 residues. The trim removed 7 bases at V and 6 bases at J, leaving 13 bases unmatched. The CDR3 DNA is TGTGCCAGCACCCCCCGCCTAGCGGGACCCGCCGAGCAGTACTTC. Its translation: CASTPRLAGPAEQYF.

By share, this clone ranks as large. In nucleotides, the CDR3 is TGTGCCAGCAGCAGACAGGCGAACACTGAAGCTTTCTTT. It yields the protein CASSRQANTEAFF. V is TRBV28 and J is TRBJ1-1, with TRBD1 as a possible D gene (6 bases). V lost 6 bases to trimming and J lost 1 base, with 9 bases between them. The CDR3 is 13 amino acids. Per germline, CDR1 MDHEN and CDR2 SYDVKM.

The rearrangement uses TRBV9 and TRBJ2-1; D gene ambiguous. Germline CDR1 SGDLS, CDR2 YYNGEE. The CDR3 contains 13 residues. Trimming stripped 2 bases from V and 7 bases from J, with 10 bases between. The CDR3 reads CASSVSGVNEQFF. The DNA of the CDR3 is TGTGCCAGCAGCGTGTCTGGGGTGAATGAGCAGTTCTTC.